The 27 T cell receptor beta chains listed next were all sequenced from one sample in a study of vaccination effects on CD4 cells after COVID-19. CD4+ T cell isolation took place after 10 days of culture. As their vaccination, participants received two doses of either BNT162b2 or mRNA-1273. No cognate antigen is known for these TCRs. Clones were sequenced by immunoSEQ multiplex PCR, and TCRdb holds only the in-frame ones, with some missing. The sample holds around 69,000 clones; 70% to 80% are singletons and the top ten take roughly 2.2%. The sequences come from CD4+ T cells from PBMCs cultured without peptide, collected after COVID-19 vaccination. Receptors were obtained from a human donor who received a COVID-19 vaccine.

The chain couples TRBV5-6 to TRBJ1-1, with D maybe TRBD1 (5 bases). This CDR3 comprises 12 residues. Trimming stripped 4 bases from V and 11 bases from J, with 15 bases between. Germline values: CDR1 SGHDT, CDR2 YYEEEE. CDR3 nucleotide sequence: TGTGCCAGCAGCATCCGGGAGGAGGGGGCTTTCTTT. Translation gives CASSIREEGAFF.

The CDR3 coding sequence is TGTGCCAGCAGAGGCCAGGGGGCAGTCGCTGAAGCTTTCTTT. Its translation is CASRGQGAVAEAFF. The rearrangement links TRBV2 to TRBJ1-1, with TRBD1 matching over 8 bases. CDR1 and CDR2 (germline): SNHLY, FYNNEI. Germline trimming cut 6 bases from V and 6 bases from J; bases unmatched to any gene: 9. This CDR3 spans 14 amino acids.

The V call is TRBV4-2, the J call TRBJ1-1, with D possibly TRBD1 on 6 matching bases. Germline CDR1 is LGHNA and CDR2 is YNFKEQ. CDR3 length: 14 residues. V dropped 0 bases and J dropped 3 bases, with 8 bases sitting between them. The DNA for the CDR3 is TGTGCCAGCAGCCAAGACAGGGGATACACTGAAGCTTTCTTT. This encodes CASSQDRGYTEAFF.

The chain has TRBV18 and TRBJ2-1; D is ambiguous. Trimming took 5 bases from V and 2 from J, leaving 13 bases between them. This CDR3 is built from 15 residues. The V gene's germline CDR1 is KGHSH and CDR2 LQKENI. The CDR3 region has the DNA TGTGCCAGCTCAGAGTCTGTAGCAGCCTACAATGAGCAGTTCTTC. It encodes CASSESVAAYNEQFF.

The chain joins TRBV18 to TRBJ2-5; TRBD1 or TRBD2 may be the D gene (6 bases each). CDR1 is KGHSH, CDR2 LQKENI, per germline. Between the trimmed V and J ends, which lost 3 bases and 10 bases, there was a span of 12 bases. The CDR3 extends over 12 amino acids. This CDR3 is CASSPDRRDQYF. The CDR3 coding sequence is TGTGCCAGCTCACCCGACAGGAGGGACCAGTACTTC. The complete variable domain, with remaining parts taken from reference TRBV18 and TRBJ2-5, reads NAGVMQNPRHLVRRRGQEARLRCSPMKGHSHVYWYRQLPEEGLKFMVYLQKENIIDESGMPKERFSAEFPKEGPSILRIQQVVRGDSAAYFCASSPDRRDQYFGPGTRLLVL.

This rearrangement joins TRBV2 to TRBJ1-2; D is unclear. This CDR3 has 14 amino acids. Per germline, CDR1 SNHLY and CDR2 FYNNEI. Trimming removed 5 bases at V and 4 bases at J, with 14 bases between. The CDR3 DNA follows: TGTGCCAGCAGTCCCCTCGGGCCTACCTATGGCTACACCTTC. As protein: CASSPLGPTYGYTF.

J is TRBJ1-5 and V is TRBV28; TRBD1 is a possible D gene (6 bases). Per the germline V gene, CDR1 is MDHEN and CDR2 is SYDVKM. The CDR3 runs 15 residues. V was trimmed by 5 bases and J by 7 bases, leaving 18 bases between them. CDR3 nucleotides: TGTGCCAGCAGTGTGGGACAAGTCGTGCGCCAGCCCCAGCATTTT. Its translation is CASSVGQVVRQPQHF.

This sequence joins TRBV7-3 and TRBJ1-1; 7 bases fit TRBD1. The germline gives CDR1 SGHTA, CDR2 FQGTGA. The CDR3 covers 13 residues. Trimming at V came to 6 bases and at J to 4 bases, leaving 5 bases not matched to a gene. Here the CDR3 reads CASSLQGGTEAFF. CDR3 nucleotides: TGTGCCAGCAGTCTCCAGGGGGGCACTGAAGCTTTCTTT. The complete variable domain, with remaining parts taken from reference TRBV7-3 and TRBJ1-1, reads GAGVSQTPSNKVTEKGKYVELRCDPISGHTALYWYRQSLGQGPEFLIYFQGTGAADDSGLPNDRFFAVRPEGSVSTLKIQRTERGDSAVYLCASSLQGGTEAFFGQGTRLTVV.

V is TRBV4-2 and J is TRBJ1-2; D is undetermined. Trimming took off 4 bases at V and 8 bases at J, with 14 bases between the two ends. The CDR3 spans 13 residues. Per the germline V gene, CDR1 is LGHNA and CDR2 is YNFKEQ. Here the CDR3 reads CASSPAGEGGYTF. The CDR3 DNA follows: TGTGCCAGCAGCCCGGCCGGGGAAGGGGGCTACACCTTC.

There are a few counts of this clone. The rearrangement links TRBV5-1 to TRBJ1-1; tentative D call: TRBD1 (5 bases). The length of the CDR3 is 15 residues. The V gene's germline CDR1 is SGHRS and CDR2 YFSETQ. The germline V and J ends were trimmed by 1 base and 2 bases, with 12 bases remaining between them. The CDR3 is CASSLKRGTNTEAFF. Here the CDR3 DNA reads TGCGCCAGCAGCTTGAAACGGGGCACAAACACTGAAGCTTTCTTT.

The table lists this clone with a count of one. The CDR3 here is CASSQDLEAEAFF. The CDR3 region has the DNA TGTGCCAGCAGCCAAGATCTAGAAGCTGAAGCTTTCTTT. The gene calls are TRBV14 and TRBJ1-1; D remains ambiguous. The CDR3 runs to 13 residues. V was pared by 0 bases and J by 6 bases, with 8 bases between. From germline, CDR1 is SGHDN and CDR2 FVKESK.

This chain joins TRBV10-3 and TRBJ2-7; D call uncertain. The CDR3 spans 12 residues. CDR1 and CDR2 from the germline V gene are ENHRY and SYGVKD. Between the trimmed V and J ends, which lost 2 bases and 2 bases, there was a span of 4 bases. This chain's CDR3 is CAISEQAYEQYV. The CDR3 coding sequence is TGTGCCATCAGTGAGCAAGCCTACGAGCAGTACGTC.

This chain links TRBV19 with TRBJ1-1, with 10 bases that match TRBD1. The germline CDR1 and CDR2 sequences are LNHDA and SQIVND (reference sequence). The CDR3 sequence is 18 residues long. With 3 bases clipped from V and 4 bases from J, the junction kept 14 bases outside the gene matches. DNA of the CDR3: TGTGCCAGTAGTATGGCCGGGACAGGGGAAGAAAAAAGCACTGAAGCTTTCTTT. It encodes CASSMAGTGEEKSTEAFF.

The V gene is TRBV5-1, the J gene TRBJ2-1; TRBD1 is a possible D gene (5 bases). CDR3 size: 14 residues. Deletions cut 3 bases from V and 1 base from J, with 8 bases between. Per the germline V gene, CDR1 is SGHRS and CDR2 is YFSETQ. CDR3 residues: CASSSQGSYNEQFF. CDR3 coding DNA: TGCGCCAGCAGCTCGCAGGGTTCCTACAATGAGCAGTTCTTC.

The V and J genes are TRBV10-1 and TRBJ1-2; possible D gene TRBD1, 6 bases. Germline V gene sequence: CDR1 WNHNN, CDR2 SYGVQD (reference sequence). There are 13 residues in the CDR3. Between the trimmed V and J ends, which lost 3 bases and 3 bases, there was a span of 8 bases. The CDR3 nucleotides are TGCGCCAGCAGTGAAAACAGGGACTATGGCTACACCTTC. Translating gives CASSENRDYGYTF.

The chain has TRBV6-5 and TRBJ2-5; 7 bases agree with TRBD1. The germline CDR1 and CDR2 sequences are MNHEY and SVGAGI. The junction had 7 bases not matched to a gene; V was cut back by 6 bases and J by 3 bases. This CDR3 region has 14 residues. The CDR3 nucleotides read TGTGCCAGCAGACACGGGACAGAGAAAGAGACCCAGTACTTC. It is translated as CASRHGTEKETQYF.

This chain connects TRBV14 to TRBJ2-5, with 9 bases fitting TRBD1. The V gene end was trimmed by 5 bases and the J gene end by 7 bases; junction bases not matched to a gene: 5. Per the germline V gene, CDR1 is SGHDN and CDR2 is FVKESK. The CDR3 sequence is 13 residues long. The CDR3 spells CASSNRGLGTQYF. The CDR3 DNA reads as TGTGCCAGCAGCAACAGGGGGCTGGGGACCCAGTACTTC. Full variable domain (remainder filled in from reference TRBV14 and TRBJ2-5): EAGVTQFPSHSVIEKGQTVTLRCDPISGHDNLYWYRRVMGKEIKFLLHFVKESKQDESGMPNNRFLAERTGGTYSTLKVQPAELEDSGVYFCASSNRGLGTQYFGPGTRLLVL.

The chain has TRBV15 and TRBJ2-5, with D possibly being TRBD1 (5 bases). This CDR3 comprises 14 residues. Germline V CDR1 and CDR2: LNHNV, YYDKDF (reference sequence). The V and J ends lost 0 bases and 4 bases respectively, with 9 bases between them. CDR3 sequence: CATSRDVGVETQYF. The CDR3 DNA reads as TGTGCCACCAGCAGAGATGTAGGGGTAGAGACCCAGTACTTC. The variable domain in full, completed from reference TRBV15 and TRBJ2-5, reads DAMVIQNPRYQVTQFGKPVTLSCSQTLNHNVMYWYQQKSSQAPKLLFHYYDKDFNNEADTPDNFQSRRPNTSFCFLDIRSPGLGDTAMYLCATSRDVGVETQYFGPGTRLLVL.

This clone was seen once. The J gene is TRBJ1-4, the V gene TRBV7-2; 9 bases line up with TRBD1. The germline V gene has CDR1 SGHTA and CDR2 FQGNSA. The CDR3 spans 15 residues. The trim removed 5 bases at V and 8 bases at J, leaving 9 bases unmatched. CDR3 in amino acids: CASSQTGTGFEKLFF. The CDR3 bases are TGTGCCAGCAGCCAAACCGGGACAGGGTTCGAAAAACTGTTTTTT.

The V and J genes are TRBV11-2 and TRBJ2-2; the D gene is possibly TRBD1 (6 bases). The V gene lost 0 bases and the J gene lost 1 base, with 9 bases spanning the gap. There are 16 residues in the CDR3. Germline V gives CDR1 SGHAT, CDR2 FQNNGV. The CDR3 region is CASSLEPTGNTGELFF. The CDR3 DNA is TGTGCCAGCAGCTTAGAACCGACAGGGAACACCGGGGAGCTGTTTTTT.

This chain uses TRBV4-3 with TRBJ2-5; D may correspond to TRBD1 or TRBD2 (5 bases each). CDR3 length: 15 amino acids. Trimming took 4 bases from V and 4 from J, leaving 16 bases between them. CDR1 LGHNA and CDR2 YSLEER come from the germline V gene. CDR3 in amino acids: CASSRDTEGPETQYF. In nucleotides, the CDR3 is TGCGCCAGCAGCCGAGACACCGAGGGGCCAGAGACCCAGTACTTC.

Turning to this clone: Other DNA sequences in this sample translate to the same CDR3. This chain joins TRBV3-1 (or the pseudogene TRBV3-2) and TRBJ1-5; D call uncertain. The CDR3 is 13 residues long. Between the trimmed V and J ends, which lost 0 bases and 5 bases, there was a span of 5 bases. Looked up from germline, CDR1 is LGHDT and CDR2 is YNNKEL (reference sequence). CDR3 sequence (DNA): TGTGCCAGCAGCCAAGATAGGGATCAGCCCCAGCATTTT. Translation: CASSQDRDQPQHF.

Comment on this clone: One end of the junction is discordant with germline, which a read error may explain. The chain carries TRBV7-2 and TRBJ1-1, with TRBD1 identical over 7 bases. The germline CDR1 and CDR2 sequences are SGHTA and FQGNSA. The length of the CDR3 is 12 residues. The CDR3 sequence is CASSERGTEVFF. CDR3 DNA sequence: TGTGCCAGCAGCGAGAGGGGGACAGAAGTTTTCTTT.

CDR3: CATRQDINNQPQHF. In DNA, the CDR3 is TGTGCCACCCGGCAGGACATAAACAATCAGCCCCAGCATTTT. The chain is built from TRBV19 and TRBJ1-5, with TRBD1 as a possible D gene (5 bases). V lost 10 bases and J lost 3, with 16 bases in between. The germline V gene has CDR1 LNHDA and CDR2 SQIVND (reference sequence). There are 14 residues in the CDR3.

The CDR3 loop reads CASSLGTNGYTF. CDR3 coding DNA: TGCGCCAGCAGCCTCGGGACCAATGGCTACACCTTC. This rearrangement joins TRBV4-1 to TRBJ1-2; TRBD1 is a possible D gene (5 bases). Trimming shortened V by 4 bases and J by 6 bases, and 9 bases separated the two germline ends. This CDR3 region has 12 residues. Looked up from germline, CDR1 is MGHRA and CDR2 is YSYEKL.

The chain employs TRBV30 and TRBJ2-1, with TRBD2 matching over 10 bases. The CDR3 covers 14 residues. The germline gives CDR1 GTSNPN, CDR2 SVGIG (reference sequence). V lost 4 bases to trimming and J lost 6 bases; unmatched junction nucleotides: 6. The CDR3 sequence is CAWNTGTSVNEQFF. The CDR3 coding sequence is TGTGCCTGGAACACCGGGACTAGCGTCAATGAGCAGTTCTTC. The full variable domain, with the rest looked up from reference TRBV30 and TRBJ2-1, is SQTIHQWPATLVQPVGSPLSLECTVEGTSNPNLYWYRQAAGRGLQLLFYSVGIGQISSEVPQNLSASRPQDRQFILSSKKLLLSDSGFYLCAWNTGTSVNEQFFGPGTRLTVL.

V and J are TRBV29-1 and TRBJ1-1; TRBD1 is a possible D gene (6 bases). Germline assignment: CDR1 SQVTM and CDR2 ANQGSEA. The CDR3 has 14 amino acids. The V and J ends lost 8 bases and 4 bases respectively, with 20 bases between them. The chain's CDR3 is CSHHGSRGSTEAFF. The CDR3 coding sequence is TGCAGCCACCACGGGTCGAGGGGGAGCACTGAAGCTTTCTTT.